This T cell receptor (beta chain) originates from a study of blood T cell repertoires in COVID-19. Overall study: Collection of acute and convalescent COVID-19 samples took place in the United States, Italy and Spain. Sample material is recorded as cDNA or gDNA derived from T cells, B-cell-depleted T cells, or PBMCs.

The germline gives CDR1 SEHNR, CDR2 FQNEAQ (reference sequence). V lost 5 bases, J lost 2 bases, and 8 bases stayed unmatched. This CDR3 spans 15 amino acids. Original processing notes: Cell counts per sample came from amplifying reference gene primers. Profiling relied on immunoSEQ multiplex PCR, and the TCRdb table lists in-frame clones only, not all of them. Clonal size and the V and J genes are those of that table, whereas D and trimming came from the DNA. The table includes roughly 250,000 clones, approximately 78% detected once. In this sample, this clone turned up once. The TCR sequence derives from a woman aged 55-69 years with active or convalescent COVID-19. The J gene is TRBJ1-1, the V gene TRBV7-9; 7 bases line up with TRBD1. Specimen: peripheral blood. The CDR3 DNA reads as TGTGCCAGCAGCCCGGACAGGAGACAAAACACTGAAGCTTTCTTT. Translating gives CASSPDRRQNTEAFF.